This TCR beta chain was recovered during a study of OX40 agonist ivuxolimab in advanced cancers. General notes on the study: Ivuxolimab was an agonistic, fully human IgG2 monoclonal antibody directed against OX40 (CD134), a costimulatory receptor. Intravenous ivuxolimab was administered to patients every 2 weeks at six dose levels: 0.01, 0.1, 0.3, 1.5, 3 and 10 mg/kg. Of the 50 or so patients in dose escalation, about 19 had hepatocellular carcinoma, some 15 had melanoma, 9 had renal cell carcinoma and 9 had head and neck cancer. In the dose-escalation cohort, over 65% of patients were male, and the mean age was roughly 60 years, with a range of roughly 23 to 85. Patients were allowed to have had prior anti-PD-1, anti-PD-L1 or anti-CTLA-4 therapy, and around 37% of the dose-escalation patients had previously received checkpoint inhibitors. Partial responses occurred in three dose-escalation patients: two with cutaneous melanoma and one with hepatocellular carcinoma. The point of sequencing TCRbeta in the periphery was to test whether ivuxolimab changed TCR sequence diversity and drove clonal T-cell expansion. The monotherapy dose-escalation portion (N ≈ 56 patients) of the phase I ivuxolimab trial is reported in the paper.

V and J lose 5 bases and 6 bases, and a span of 6 bases separates them. The CDR3 goes from the cysteine to the phenylalanine over 11 residues. Only CDR3 DNA is held: 33 bases, read in frame from base 1. From a lookup of the germline V gene, CDR1 and CDR2 are SGHDN and FVKESK. Worth noting for this clone: It lacks a known antigen. The sample holds no much larger clone one base away, and base qualities are not on file.

Results and caveats for the whole study, not just this receptor: At doses of 0.1 to 3.0 mg/kg, clonal expansion of both CD4+ and CD8+ T cells in blood was seen between baseline and week 6. Low levels of normalized T-cell clonal expansion were also seen in some nonresponding patients. In the 0.1-3.0 mg/kg groups, partial responders had among the lowest normalized peripheral clonal expansion, particularly in CD8+ T cells. On average, CD8+ T cells showed more expanded clones than CD4+ T cells after ivuxolimab. Antigen specificity was not determined for the clonally expanded peripheral T cells.

Patients with autoimmune disease history or receiving systemic immunosuppression were excluded from the trial. Peripheral blood for TCR sequencing was collected from all dose cohorts at baseline, on cycle 4 day 1, and on cycle 7 day 1. The samples were taken from a phase I, first-in-human, multicenter, open-label dose-escalation trial of ivuxolimab. Adults with locally advanced or metastatic head and neck squamous cell, hepatocellular, melanoma or renal cell carcinoma were enrolled in the trial. Before TCR sequencing, CD4+ T cells and CD8+ T cells were sorted from peripheral blood as separate populations. To sequence the TCRbeta CDR3 region, genomic DNA was isolated from the sorted cells. TCRbeta CDR3 regions were sequenced using the immunoSEQ Assay. The table comes from immuneACCESS by way of TCRdb, which keeps in-frame sequences with V and J called. Part of the clones is missing from these tables; in studies checked, under half for an unresolved V gene and the rest for unknown reasons. The sample contains around 70,000 clones, around four fifths of them found a single time. The ten largest make up over 4.5% of the sample.

The clonotype was recovered from an adult with an advanced solid tumor such as melanoma, head and neck, liver or kidney cancer. Sequencing was performed on CD4+ or CD8+ T cells sorted from blood, taken in a trial of the OX40 agonist ivuxolimab. The chain was built from TRBV14 and TRBJ2-3; the D gene cannot be named for sure. CDR3 protein: CASSTSDTQYF. The DNA reads TGTGCCAGCAGCACATCGGATACGCAGTATTTT.